This T cell receptor (beta chain) was sequenced in a study of T cells after yellow fever vaccination. On this clonotype: A much larger clone lies a single base off, so this may be a read error.

The CDR3 spans 14 residues. Germline V gene sequence: CDR1 LNHNV, CDR2 YYDKDF (reference sequence). Each CDR3 protein is one row after TCRdb ran MiXCR on the 5' RACE reads. In the table there are 450,000 to 650,000 distinct CDR3 sequences, 21% of which are singletons. This clonotype was sampled from a man aged 18 to 30 who received the YFV17D yellow fever vaccine. This chain uses TRBV15 with TRBJ1-2; D remains ambiguous. The sample consisted of PBMCs, taken 21 days after the first yellow fever vaccination. The CDR3 DNA reads TGTGCCATCAGCAGAACCACCCCAGGCTATGGCTACACCTTC. This encodes CAISRTTPGYGYTF. Combining the CDR3 with reference TRBV15 and TRBJ1-2 gives the whole variable domain DAMVIQNPRYQVTQFGKPVTLSCSQTLNHNVMYWYQQKSSQAPKLLFHYYDKDFNNEADTPDNFQSRRPNTSFCFLDIRSPGLGDTAMYLCAISRTTPGYGYTFGSGTRLTVV.